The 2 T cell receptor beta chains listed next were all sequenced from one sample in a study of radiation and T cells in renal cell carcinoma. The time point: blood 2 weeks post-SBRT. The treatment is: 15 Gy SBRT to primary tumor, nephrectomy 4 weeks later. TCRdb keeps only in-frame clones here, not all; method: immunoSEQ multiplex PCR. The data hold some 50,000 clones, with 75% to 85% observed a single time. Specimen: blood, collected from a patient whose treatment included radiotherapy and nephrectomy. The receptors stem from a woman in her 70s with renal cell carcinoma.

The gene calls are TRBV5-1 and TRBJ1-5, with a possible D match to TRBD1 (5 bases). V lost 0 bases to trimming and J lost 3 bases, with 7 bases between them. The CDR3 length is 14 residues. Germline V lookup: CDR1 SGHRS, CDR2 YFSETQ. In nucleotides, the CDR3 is TGCGCCAGCAGCTTGGGAGGGGTCAATCAGCCCCAGCATTTT. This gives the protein CASSLGGVNQPQHF. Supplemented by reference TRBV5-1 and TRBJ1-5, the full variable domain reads KAGVTQTPRYLIKTRGQQVTLSCSPISGHRSVSWYQQTPGQGLQFLFEYFSETQRNKGNFPGRFSGRQFSNSRSEMNVSTLELGDSALYLCASSLGGVNQPQHFGDGTRLSIL.

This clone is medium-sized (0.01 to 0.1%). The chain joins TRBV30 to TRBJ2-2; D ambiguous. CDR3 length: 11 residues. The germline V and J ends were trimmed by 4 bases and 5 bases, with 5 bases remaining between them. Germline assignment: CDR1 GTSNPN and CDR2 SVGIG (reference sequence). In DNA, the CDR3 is TGTGCCTGGAAGGCGACCGGGGAGCTGTTTTTT. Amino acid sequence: CAWKATGELFF.